What follows are 10 T cell receptor beta chains derived from one specimen sequenced in a study of graft-versus-host responses after intestinal transplantation. TCRdb keeps only in-frame clones here, not all; method: immunoSEQ multiplex PCR. This sample has approximately 9,000 clones, with approximately 30% found just once. Sequences were derived from alloreactive CD4+ T cells from a mixed lymphocyte reaction culture, sampled before intestinal transplant. The subset: CFSE-low proliferating T cells sorted from roughly 6-day pre-transplant mixed lymphocyte reaction (GvH or HvG direction). These receptors were obtained from a human patient who received an intestinal transplant.

This chain connects TRBV5-6 to TRBJ2-6; D may be TRBD2 (6 bases). Germline-derived CDR1 and CDR2 are SGHDT and YYEEEE. There are 19 residues in the CDR3. V was pared by 6 bases and J by 0 bases, with 22 bases between. CDR3 residues: CASIKFLGGRLSGANVLTF. CDR3 in DNA: TGTGCCAGCATCAAATTTCTGGGAGGCCGACTCTCTGGGGCCAACGTCCTGACTTTC.

The V gene is TRBV28, the J gene TRBJ1-3; maybe TRBD1 (5 bases). Germline CDR1 reads MDHEN; CDR2 reads SYDVKM. The CDR3 extends over 18 amino acids. V lost 4 bases and J lost 0, with 19 bases in between. The CDR3 is CASSSYLEGLSSGNTIYF. CDR3 bases: TGTGCCAGCAGTTCTTACCTGGAGGGACTTTCCTCTGGAAACACCATATATTTT. The full variable domain, rest sourced from reference TRBV28 and TRBJ1-3, is DVKVTQSSRYLVKRTGEKVFLECVQDMDHENMFWYRQDPGLGLRLIYFSYDVKMKEKGDIPEGYSVSREKKERFSLILESASTNQTSMYLCASSSYLEGLSSGNTIYFGEGSWLTVV.

Concerning this clone: A single base is all that separates this from a far larger clone, so a read error is likely. The V gene is TRBV7-8, the J gene TRBJ2-7, with 10 nucleotides matching TRBD2. CDR3 length: 17 amino acids. Unmatched junction bases numbered 6, after V lost 1 base and J lost 0 bases. Looked up from germline, CDR1 is SGHVS and CDR2 is FQNEAQ. CDR3 bases: TGTGCCAGCAGCTTAGGTAGCGGGAGGCCGAGCTCCTACGAGCAGTACTTC. Encoded protein: CASSLGSGRPSSYEQYF.

This clone was recorded a few times. The V and J genes are TRBV6-5 and TRBJ2-7, with TRBD1 as a possible D gene (5 bases). The V and J ends lost 2 bases and 3 bases respectively, with 14 bases between them. This CDR3 contains 15 residues. Germline V CDR1 and CDR2: MNHEY, SVGAGI. CDR3 amino acids: CASSYTTGLNYEQYF. The CDR3 DNA reads as TGTGCCAGCAGTTACACCACAGGATTGAACTACGAGCAGTACTTC.

The rearrangement joins TRBV28 to TRBJ2-7; D is perhaps TRBD2 (5 bases). Per germline, CDR1 MDHEN and CDR2 SYDVKM. The V and J ends lost 3 bases and 0 bases respectively, with 12 bases between them. The CDR3 extends over 15 amino acids. The CDR3 loop reads CASSLAGVASYEQYF. The CDR3, as DNA: TGTGCCAGCAGTTTGGCCGGGGTAGCCTCCTACGAGCAGTACTTC.

This chain links TRBV27 with TRBJ1-5; D not certain. Germline loops: CDR1 MNHEY, CDR2 SMNVEV (reference sequence). V was pared by 3 bases and J by 2 bases, with 11 bases between. CDR3 size: 15 residues. CDR3 sequence (DNA): TGTGCCAGCAGTTTCGCGGGTCTTGGCAATCAGCCCCAGCATTTT. Protein: CASSFAGLGNQPQHF.

The chain employs TRBV5-6 and TRBJ2-7; TRBD1 matches at 8 bases. Germline V gives CDR1 SGHDT, CDR2 YYEEEE. V shed 2 bases, J shed 1 base, and the junction held 2 bases outside the gene matches. The CDR3 length is 14 residues. The CDR3 bases are TGTGCCAGCAGCTTTGGACAGGGATCCTACGAGCAGTACTTC. Its protein product is CASSFGQGSYEQYF.

This chain uses TRBV6-6 with TRBJ1-1; the D gene is possibly TRBD1 (5 bases). Trimming left V 6 bases short and J 3 bases short, with 8 bases between. Germline V gene data show CDR1 as MNHNY and CDR2 as SVGAGI (reference sequence). The CDR3 totals 12 residues. The CDR3 sequence is CASSRQYTEAFF. Written as DNA, the CDR3 is TGTGCCAGCAGCCGACAGTACACTGAAGCTTTCTTT.

The chain combines TRBV4-3 with TRBJ2-7; D unclear. Between the trimmed V and J ends, which lost 0 bases and 0 bases, there was a span of 6 bases. This CDR3 spans 14 amino acids. Germline CDR1 reads LGHNA; CDR2 reads YSLEER. CDR3 sequence reads: CASSQEGSSYEQYF. In DNA form, the CDR3 reads TGCGCCAGCAGCCAAGAGGGTAGCTCCTACGAGCAGTACTTC.

This chain links TRBV5-1 with TRBJ1-1; unclear D gene. Trimming shortened V by 2 bases and J by 2 bases, and 7 bases separated the two germline ends. The CDR3 length is 13 residues. Germline V lookup: CDR1 SGHRS, CDR2 YFSETQ. The CDR3 nucleotides read TGCGCCAGCAGCTTCAGAACTAACACTGAAGCTTTCTTT. It yields the protein CASSFRTNTEAFF.